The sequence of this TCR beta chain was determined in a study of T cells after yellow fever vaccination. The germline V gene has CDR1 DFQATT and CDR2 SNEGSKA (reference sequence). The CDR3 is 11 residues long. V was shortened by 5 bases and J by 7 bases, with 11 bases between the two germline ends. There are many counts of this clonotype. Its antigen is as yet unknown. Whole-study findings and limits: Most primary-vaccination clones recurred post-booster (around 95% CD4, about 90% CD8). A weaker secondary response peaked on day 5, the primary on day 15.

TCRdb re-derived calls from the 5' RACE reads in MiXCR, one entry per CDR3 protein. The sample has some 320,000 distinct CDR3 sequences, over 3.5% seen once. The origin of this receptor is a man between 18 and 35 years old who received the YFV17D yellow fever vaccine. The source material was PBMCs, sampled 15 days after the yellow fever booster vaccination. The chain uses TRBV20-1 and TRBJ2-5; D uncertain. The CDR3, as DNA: TGCAGTGCTGGCGCATTGGGGACCCAGTACTTC. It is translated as CSAGALGTQYF.